The 21 T cell receptor beta chains presented below share a single source sample, sequenced in a study of blood T cell repertoires in COVID-19. The method was immunoSEQ multiplex PCR; TCRdb's version includes in-frame clones alone and lacks a portion of them. The sample lists some 110,000 clones; 85% to 90% were seen once. Sequenced material: peripheral blood. The origin of the receptors is a man between 65 and 85 years old who had recovered from COVID-19.

The V call is TRBV5-1, the J call TRBJ1-2; the D is unclear. The V and J ends lost 4 bases and 4 bases respectively, with 14 bases between them. Per the germline V gene, CDR1 is SGHRS and CDR2 is YFSETQ. The CDR3 extends over 14 amino acids. CDR3 DNA sequence: TGCGCCAGCAGCCCCCCTAACGCGGGCTATGGCTACACCTTC. Protein: CASSPPNAGYGYTF.

The chain is built from TRBV5-8 and TRBJ2-5; D possibly corresponds to TRBD2 (5 bases). Germline CDR1 and CDR2: SGHTS and YDEGEE. This CDR3 region has 13 residues. Between the trimmed V and J ends, which lost 4 bases and 2 bases, there was a span of 9 bases. CDR3 sequence reads: CASSRRLQETQYF. The DNA for the CDR3 is TGTGCCAGCAGCCGGAGGCTGCAAGAGACCCAGTACTTC.

V gene TRBV6-6 combines with J gene TRBJ2-1, with 10 bases matching TRBD2. V shed 1 base and J 7 bases; nucleotides not matched to a gene: 4. The CDR3 is 15 amino acids. Germline assignment: CDR1 MNHNY and CDR2 SVGAGI (reference sequence). CDR3 sequence: CASSYFSGRRNEQFF. CDR3 bases: TGTGCCAGCAGTTACTTTAGCGGGAGGAGGAATGAGCAGTTCTTC.

The chain is built from TRBV29-1 and TRBJ2-1; tentatively, D is TRBD2 (5 bases). The CDR3 has 13 amino acids. V lost 1 base to trimming and J lost 6 bases, with 10 bases between them. Germline V gene lookup returns CDR1 SQVTM and CDR2 ANQGSEA. The CDR3 coding sequence is TGCAGCGTTGAAGGCCTCACTAGCAATGAGCAGTTCTTC. Residues: CSVEGLTSNEQFF.

The rearrangement joins TRBV4-3 to TRBJ2-7; 9 positions match TRBD1. The J segment lost 5 bases and the V segment lost 2 bases, leaving 4 bases of the junction unmatched. This CDR3 is 14 amino acids long. Germline V gene lookup returns CDR1 LGHNA and CDR2 YSLEER. CDR3 region: CASSQRDRAHEQYF. The CDR3, as DNA: TGCGCCAGCAGCCAACGGGACAGGGCTCACGAGCAGTACTTC.

The chain joins TRBV18 to TRBJ2-4; 8 nucleotides align to TRBD1. This CDR3 spans 17 amino acids. Unmatched junction bases numbered 13, after V lost 6 bases and J lost 3 bases. Germline assignment: CDR1 KGHSH and CDR2 LQKENI. CDR3 residues: CASSPTIQGAGKNIQYF. In DNA form, the CDR3 reads TGTGCCAGCTCGCCTACTATTCAGGGGGCGGGCAAAAACATTCAGTACTTC.

This rearrangement joins TRBV19 to TRBJ2-7; 10 nucleotides match TRBD2. The CDR3 covers 16 residues. Trimming at V came to 1 base and at J to 2 bases, leaving 5 bases not matched to a gene. Germline V CDR1 and CDR2: LNHDA, SQIVND (reference sequence). The CDR3 here is CASSIAESGRAYEQYF. In DNA, the CDR3 is TGTGCCAGTAGTATAGCGGAGAGCGGGAGGGCCTACGAGCAGTACTTC.

The chain joins TRBV6-5 to TRBJ1-3, with D maybe TRBD1 (5 bases). The CDR3 is 14 amino acids. In germline, CDR1 is MNHEY, CDR2 SVGAGI. V lost 7 bases and J 0 bases, leaving 10 bases between the germline ends. The CDR3 region has the DNA TGTGCCAGCACTGGGGCAGGCTCTGGAAACACCATATATTTT. Translation: CASTGAGSGNTIYF.

This chain uses TRBV7-8 with TRBJ1-4; TRBD1 is a possible D gene (5 bases). Between the trimmed V and J ends, which lost 0 bases and 8 bases, there was a span of 10 bases. CDR3 size: 14 residues. Germline V lookup: CDR1 SGHVS, CDR2 FQNEAQ. CDR3 in amino acids: CASSLARVEEKLFF. CDR3 nucleotides: TGTGCCAGCAGCTTAGCCAGGGTGGAGGAAAAACTGTTTTTT.

The gene calls are TRBV11-3 and TRBJ2-7, with 7 nucleotides matching TRBD1. This CDR3 region has 14 residues. Germline V CDR1 and CDR2: SGHNT, YENEEA. V was clipped by 5 bases and J by 1 base; unmatched bases: 5. This chain's CDR3 is CASSQGDSSYEQYF. CDR3 bases: TGTGCCAGCAGCCAAGGGGACAGTTCCTACGAGCAGTACTTC.

The chain joins TRBV9 to TRBJ2-1; TRBD2 aligns across 13 bases. Losses at the gene ends were 4 bases for V and 4 bases for J; bases not matched to a gene: 14. The CDR3 loop spans 19 amino acids. Germline V lookup: CDR1 SGDLS, CDR2 YYNGEE. The CDR3 sequence is CASSLSRTSGGRGYNEQFF. The CDR3 DNA sequence: TGTGCCAGCAGCCTCAGTCGGACTAGCGGGGGAAGGGGGTACAATGAGCAGTTCTTC.

The rearrangement joins TRBV24-1 to TRBJ2-2, with D perhaps TRBD1 (5 bases). Trimming left V 4 bases short and J 3 bases short, with 8 bases between. CDR3 length: 14 amino acids. Germline V CDR1 and CDR2: KGHDR, SFDVKD. The CDR3 region is CATSDRADTGELFF. CDR3 bases: TGTGCCACCAGTGACAGGGCTGACACCGGGGAGCTGTTTTTT.

The chain couples TRBV6-2 or TRBV6-3 to TRBJ2-1, with TRBD2 matching over 11 bases. Trimming removed 2 bases from V and 1 base from J; junction bases left unmatched: 7. The CDR3 sequence is 18 residues long. Looked up from germline, CDR1 is MNHEY and CDR2 is SVGEGT. The CDR3 here is CASSYVLAGEGSYNEQFF. The CDR3 nucleotides read TGTGCCAGCAGTTACGTACTAGCGGGAGAAGGGTCCTACAATGAGCAGTTCTTC.

This chain connects TRBV6-5 to TRBJ1-5; 7 bases match TRBD1. There are 14 residues in the CDR3. The V and J ends lost 8 bases and 3 bases, in that order; junction bases with no gene match: 7. CDR1 is MNHEY, CDR2 SVGAGI, per germline. The CDR3 DNA reads TGTGCCAGCGCCGCCGGGACAGACAATCAGCCCCAGCATTTT. Amino acids: CASAAGTDNQPQHF.

The chain couples TRBV19 to TRBJ2-7; possible D gene TRBD1, 6 bases. The CDR3 runs to 15 residues. Deletions cut 1 base from V and 0 bases from J, with 10 bases between. Per the germline V gene, CDR1 is LNHDA and CDR2 is SQIVND (reference sequence). The DNA of the CDR3 is TGTGCCAGTAGTATAGGAGCAGGGGACTCCTACGAGCAGTACTTC. Its translation is CASSIGAGDSYEQYF.

V and J are TRBV2 and TRBJ1-2; 12 positions agree with TRBD1. This CDR3 region has 14 residues. Germline trimming cut 7 bases from V and 4 bases from J; bases unmatched to any gene: 4. Germline values: CDR1 SNHLY, CDR2 FYNNEI. The CDR3 DNA follows: TGTGCCAGCACAAGGGACAGGGGGCCCTATGGCTACACCTTC. Translation gives CASTRDRGPYGYTF.

This chain uses TRBV7-2 with TRBJ2-1, with 14 bases aligning to TRBD2. The J segment lost 9 bases and the V segment lost 3 bases, leaving 4 bases of the junction unmatched. The length of the CDR3 is 15 residues. Germline V gene sequence: CDR1 SGHTA, CDR2 FQGNSA. The CDR3 protein is CASSFGTSGRGEQFF. CDR3 in DNA: TGTGCCAGCAGCTTCGGGACTAGCGGGAGAGGTGAGCAGTTCTTC.

The chain combines TRBV24-1 with TRBJ2-5, with 10 nucleotides matching TRBD2. V lost 2 bases to trimming and J lost 5 bases; unmatched junction nucleotides: 4. This CDR3 is built from 15 residues. Germline V gene data show CDR1 as KGHDR and CDR2 as SFDVKD. The CDR3 coding sequence is TGTGCCACCAGTGATTCGGCGACTAGCGGGGAGACCCAGTACTTC. Translated: CATSDSATSGETQYF.

This rearrangement joins TRBV7-9 to TRBJ1-1, with D perhaps matching TRBD1 (6 bases). There are 14 residues in the CDR3. CDR1 and CDR2 (germline): SEHNR, FQNEAQ (reference sequence). V gave up 9 bases and J gave up 3 bases, with 17 bases separating them. CDR3 amino acids: CASLGRAGDTEAFF. CDR3 sequence (DNA): TGTGCCAGTCTCGGAAGGGCAGGGGACACTGAAGCTTTCTTT.

V is TRBV6-1 and J is TRBJ2-2; 7 bases line up with TRBD1. Germline lookup yields CDR1 MNHNS and CDR2 SASEGT. V shed 2 bases, J shed 9 bases, and the junction held 18 bases outside the gene matches. The CDR3 is 18 amino acids. CDR3 loop: CASSEFLNILAGGRELFF. DNA of the CDR3: TGTGCCAGCAGTGAATTCCTAAATATATTGGCAGGGGGAAGGGAGCTGTTTTTT.

The chain joins TRBV4-3 to TRBJ1-2; possibly TRBD1 for D (5 bases). The CDR3 has 16 amino acids. The ends were cut back, 0 bases at V and 3 bases at J, with 14 bases in the middle. CDR1 and CDR2 from the germline V gene are LGHNA and YSLEER. CDR3: CASSQDGRGHHYGYTF. The CDR3 coding sequence is TGCGCCAGCAGCCAAGATGGTAGGGGCCACCACTATGGCTACACCTTC.